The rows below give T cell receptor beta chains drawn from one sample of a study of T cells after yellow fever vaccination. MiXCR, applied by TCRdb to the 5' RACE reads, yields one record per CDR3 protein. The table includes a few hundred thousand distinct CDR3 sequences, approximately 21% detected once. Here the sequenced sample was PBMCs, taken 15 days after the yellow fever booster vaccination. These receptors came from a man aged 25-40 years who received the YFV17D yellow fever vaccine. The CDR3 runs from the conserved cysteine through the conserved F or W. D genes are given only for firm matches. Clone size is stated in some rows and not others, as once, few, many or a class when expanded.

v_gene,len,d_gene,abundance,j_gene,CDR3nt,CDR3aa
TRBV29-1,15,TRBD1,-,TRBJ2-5,TGCAGCGTTGGACTTGGGACAGGGGACTTAGAGACCCAGTACTTC,CSVGLGTGDLETQYF
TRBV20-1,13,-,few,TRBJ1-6,TGCAGTGCTAGAGAAGTGGGTAATTCACCCCTCCACTTT,CSAREVGNSPLHF
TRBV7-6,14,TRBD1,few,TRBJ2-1,TGTGCCAGTACCGGGACAGGGGGCCACAATGAGCAGTTCTTC,CASTGTGGHNEQFF
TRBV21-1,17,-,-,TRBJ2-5,TGTGCCAGCAGCCCCCCCCGGGGCTACCACTACCAAGAGACCCAGTACTTC,CASSPPRGYHYQETQYF
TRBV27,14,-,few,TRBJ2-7,TGTGCCAGCAGTGGAGCGGCCCGCACATGGGAGCAGTACTTC,CASSGAARTWEQYF
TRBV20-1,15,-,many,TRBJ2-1,TGCAGTGCTAGACATCCGGCGTCGCCGTTCGGTGAGCAGTTCTTC,CSARHPASPFGEQFF
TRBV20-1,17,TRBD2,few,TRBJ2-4,TGCAGTGCTGGGGGCAATACGGGAGGGCCGTTAAAAAACATTCAGTACTTC,CSAGGNTGGPLKNIQYF
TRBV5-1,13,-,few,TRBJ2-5,TGCGCCAGCAGCTTGGAGCGGGTTGAGACCCAGTACTTC,CASSLERVETQYF
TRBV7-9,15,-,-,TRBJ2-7,TGTGCCAGCAGCCACCCGGGCCAAACGACCTACGAGCAGTACTTC,CASSHPGQTTYEQYF
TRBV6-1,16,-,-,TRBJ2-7,TGTGCCAGCAGAACCACTCTTGCAGGTACCTCCTACGAGCAGTACTTC,CASRTTLAGTSYEQYF
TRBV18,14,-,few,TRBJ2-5,TGTGCCAGCTCACCACCAGGGCGGTGGGAGACCCAGTACTTC,CASSPPGRWETQYF
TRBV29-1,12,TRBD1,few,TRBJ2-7,TGCAGCGTGGGACAGGACATCTACGAGCAGTACTTC,CSVGQDIYEQYF
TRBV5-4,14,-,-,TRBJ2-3,TGTGCCAGCAGCTTCCAGGGGGGCGCGGATACGCAGTATTTT,CASSFQGGADTQYF
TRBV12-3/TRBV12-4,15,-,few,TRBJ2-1,TGTGCCAGCAGTCGGGACGTCGACCCCTACAATGAGCAGTTCTTC,CASSRDVDPYNEQFF
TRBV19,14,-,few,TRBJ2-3,TGTGCCAGTAGTATTGGGGTCGGGACAGATACGCAGTATTTT,CASSIGVGTDTQYF
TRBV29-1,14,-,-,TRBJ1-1,TGCAGCGTTGAAGGGGGATGGGAATACACTGAAGCTTTCTTT,CSVEGGWEYTEAFF
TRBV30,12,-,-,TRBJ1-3,TGTGCCTTGGGACCTAAAGGAAACACCATATATTTT,CALGPKGNTIYF
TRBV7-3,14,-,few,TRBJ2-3,TGTGCCAGCAGCTTAGAGCCCAGGGAAGATACGCAGTATTTT,CASSLEPREDTQYF
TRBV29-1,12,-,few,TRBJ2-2,TGCAAAGCACTAGGGAACACCGGGGAGCTGTTTTTT,CKALGNTGELFF
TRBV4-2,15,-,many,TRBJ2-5,TGTGCCAGCAGCCGGCAGGTGTCGGGTACAGAGACCCAGTACTTC,CASSRQVSGTETQYF
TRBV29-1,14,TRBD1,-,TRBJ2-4,TGCAGCGTCGGCGGAGGACAGGGGATTAACATTCAGTACTTC,CSVGGGQGINIQYF
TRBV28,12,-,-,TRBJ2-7,TGTGCCAGCAGTAGGACTGCTCTCGAGCAGTACTTC,CASSRTALEQYF
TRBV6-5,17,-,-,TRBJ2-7,TGTGCCAGCAGTTACTCGAGAGGCGGGGAGGAGCAGTACGAGCAGTACTTC,CASSYSRGGEEQYEQYF
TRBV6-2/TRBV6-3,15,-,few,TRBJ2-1,TGTGCCAGCAGTTACGGGGTCAGCTCCTACAATGAGCAGTTCTTC,CASSYGVSSYNEQFF
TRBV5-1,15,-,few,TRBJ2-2,TGCGCCAGCAGCTTTTTGGCGTTTAACACCGGGGAGCTGTTTTTT,CASSFLAFNTGELFF
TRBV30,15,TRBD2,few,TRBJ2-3,TGTGCCTGGAGTTTGGGACTAGCGGGAGCAGATACGCAGTATTTT,CAWSLGLAGADTQYF
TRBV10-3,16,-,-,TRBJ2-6,TGTGCCATCAGTGCTTTGGAGGGGGCTGGGGCCAACGTCCTGACTTTC,CAISALEGAGANVLTF
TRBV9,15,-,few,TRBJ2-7,TGTGCCAGCAGCGTAGTTGGGCTAGCGATCGACGAGCAGTACTTC,CASSVVGLAIDEQYF
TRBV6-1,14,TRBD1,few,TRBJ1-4,TGTGCCAGCAGAGCGGGACAGGGGGCGGAAAAACTGTTTTTT,CASRAGQGAEKLFF
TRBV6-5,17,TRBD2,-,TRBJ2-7,TGTGCCAGCAGTTACACCCTGGGACTAGCGGAAACCTACGAGCAGTACTTC,CASSYTLGLAETYEQYF
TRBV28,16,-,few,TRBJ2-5,TGTGCCAGCAGTTTCGGGTCGGGAAACTACCAAGAGACCCAGTACTTC,CASSFGSGNYQETQYF
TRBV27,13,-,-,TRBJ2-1,TGTGCCAGCAGACACATGGACTCTGATGAGCAGTTCTTC,CASRHMDSDEQFF
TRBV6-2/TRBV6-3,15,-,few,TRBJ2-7,TGTGCCAGCAGCGCCGACAGGCGACAAACCTACGAGCAGTACTTC,CASSADRRQTYEQYF
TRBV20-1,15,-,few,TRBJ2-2,TGCAGTGCTAGAGATCCACTAGCCGCAACCGGGGAGCTGTTTTTT,CSARDPLAATGELFF
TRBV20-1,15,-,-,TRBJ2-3,TGCAGTGCCAATGCAGCCAGCGGAAACACAGATACGCAGTATTTT,CSANAASGNTDTQYF
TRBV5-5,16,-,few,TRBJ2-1,TGTGCCAGCAGCTTGTCCCGGCTCAGCTCCTACAATGAGCAGTTCTTC,CASSLSRLSSYNEQFF
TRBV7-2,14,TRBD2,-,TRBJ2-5,TGTGCCAGCAGTTTCGGGACTAGGGGTGTGACCCAGTACTTC,CASSFGTRGVTQYF
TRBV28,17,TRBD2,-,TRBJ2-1,TGTGCCAGCAGATCGAGTAGGGCGGGAGGATTTGACAATGAGCAGTTCTTC,CASRSSRAGGFDNEQFF
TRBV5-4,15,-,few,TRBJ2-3,TGTGCCAGCAGCTTGGGGGGTTGGGGCACAGATACGCAGTATTTT,CASSLGGWGTDTQYF
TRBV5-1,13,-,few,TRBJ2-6,TGCGCCAGCAACTCCGAGGGGGCCAACGTCCTGACTTTC,CASNSEGANVLTF
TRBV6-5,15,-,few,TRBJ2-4,TGTGCCAGCAGTTACTCGGCGTTAGCCAAAAACATTCAGTACTTC,CASSYSALAKNIQYF
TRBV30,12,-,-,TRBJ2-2,TGTGCCTGGAACACTGACGCCGGGGAGCTGTTTTTT,CAWNTDAGELFF
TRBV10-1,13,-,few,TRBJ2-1,TGCGCCAGCAGTGAGCAACTGGTGGACGAGCAGTTCTTC,CASSEQLVDEQFF
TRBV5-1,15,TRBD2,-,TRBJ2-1,TGCGCCAGCAGCTTAGGACTAGTAAGGGCTAATGAGCAGTTCTTC,CASSLGLVRANEQFF
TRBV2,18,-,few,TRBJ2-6,TGTGCCAGCAGTGTTTCCGGGACACAGTTCTCTGGGGCCAACGTCCTGACTTTC,CASSVSGTQFSGANVLTF
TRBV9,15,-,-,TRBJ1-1,TGTGCCAGCAGCGTCGAGGGAATTATCAACACTGAAGCTTTCTTT,CASSVEGIINTEAFF
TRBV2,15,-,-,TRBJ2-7,TGTGCCAGCACTATAGACGGGCTGGTTTCCTACGAGCAGTACTTC,CASTIDGLVSYEQYF